The rows below give T cell receptor beta chains drawn from one sample of a study of control samples from healthy donors and cancer patients. The protocol was immunoSEQ multiplex PCR, while the TCRdb copy is restricted to in-frame clones and leaves out a portion. The sample has tens of thousands of clones, about 80% seen once; the top ten hold 10%. Sequencing was performed on blood. These receptors came from a man aged 65-85 years in good health. CDR3s include the opening cysteine and the closing phenylalanine or tryptophan. The D gene is left open where the match is weak. Not all rows give a size; the values are once, few, many and, for expanded clones, a class.

V,size,J,D,CDR3,DNA
TRBV11-2,.,TRBJ2-5,TRBD2,CASSPGALAGQETQYF,TGTGCCAGCAGCCCCGGCGCCCTAGCGGGCCAAGAGACCCAGTACTTC
TRBV29-1,.,TRBJ2-1,.,CSHPGEEYNEQFF,TGCAGCCACCCGGGGGAGGAGTACAATGAGCAGTTCTTC
TRBV20-1,.,TRBJ2-1,.,CSASFRRGPIGRSYNEQFF,TGCAGTGCTAGTTTCCGACGGGGGCCGATCGGGAGGTCCTACAATGAGCAGTTCTTC
TRBV24-1,.,TRBJ1-2,.,CATSDPGLRYGYTF,TGTGCCACCAGTGATCCAGGCCTAAGGTATGGCTACACCTTC
TRBV6-6,.,TRBJ2-2,.,CASSYAQFTGELFF,TGTGCCAGCAGTTATGCCCAATTCACCGGGGAGCTGTTTTTT
TRBV2,.,TRBJ1-3,.,CASSGQVALFSGNTIYF,TGTGCCAGCAGTGGACAGGTTGCCCTTTTCTCTGGAAACACCATATATTTT
TRBV7-9,.,TRBJ1-1,.,CASSFSGSTEAFF,TGTGCCAGCAGCTTCTCAGGGAGCACTGAAGCTTTCTTT
TRBV10-2,.,TRBJ2-5,.,CASTPTIQETQYF,TGCGCCAGCACCCCAACAATACAAGAGACCCAGTACTTC
TRBV28,.,TRBJ1-5,.,CASRTWSNQPQHF,TGTGCCAGCAGGACTTGGAGCAATCAGCCCCAGCATTTT
TRBV2,few,TRBJ1-1,.,CASKDRNTEAFF,TGTGCCAGCAAGGACAGGAACACTGAAGCTTTCTTT
TRBV19,.,TRBJ2-7,TRBD1,CASSTTGTGGHEQYF,TGTGCCAGTAGTACTACCGGGACAGGGGGGCACGAGCAGTACTTC
TRBV9,.,TRBJ2-3,.,CASSESLGDTDTQYF,TGTGCCAGCAGCGAATCGTTGGGGGACACAGATACGCAGTATTTT
TRBV3-1/TRBV3-2,.,TRBJ2-5,.,CASSYAGRETQYF,TGTGCCAGCAGCTATGCAGGGAGGGAGACCCAGTACTTC
TRBV7-3,.,TRBJ1-2,.,CASSTTPGTVGRTF,TGTGCCAGCAGCACCACCCCCGGGACGGTGGGGCGGACCTTC
TRBV5-1,.,TRBJ1-1,.,CASSLGQSNTEAFF,TGCGCCAGCAGCTTAGGACAGAGTAACACTGAAGCTTTCTTT
TRBV2,.,TRBJ1-4,.,CASRLYRVGEKLFF,TGTGCCAGCAGGTTGTACAGGGTGGGCGAAAAACTGTTTTTT
TRBV12-3/TRBV12-4,.,TRBJ1-2,.,CASSKGVYGYTF,TGTGCCAGCAGCAAAGGAGTGTATGGCTACACCTTC
TRBV7-8,few,TRBJ2-1,.,CASTPREFSLHNEQFF,TGTGCCAGCACCCCACGGGAGTTCTCTCTTCACAATGAGCAGTTCTTC
TRBV11-2,.,TRBJ1-1,.,CASSGTTNTEAFF,TGTGCCAGCAGCGGGACAACGAACACTGAAGCTTTCTTT
TRBV5-4,.,TRBJ1-6,.,CASSLGVRRESSYNSPLHF,TGTGCCAGCAGTTTAGGTGTGCGGAGGGAGAGCTCCTATAATTCACCCCTCCACTTT
TRBV28,few,TRBJ2-7,.,CASSSPRGSSYEQYF,TGTGCCAGCAGTTCACCCCGGGGGAGTTCCTACGAGCAGTACTTC
TRBV5-1,.,TRBJ1-1,TRBD1,CASTRDRATNTEAFF,TGCGCCAGCACCAGGGACAGGGCAACGAACACTGAAGCTTTCTTT
TRBV2,.,TRBJ2-3,.,CASSETDTQYF,TGTGCCAGCAGTGAGACAGATACGCAGTATTTT
TRBV21-1,.,TRBJ2-3,.,CASSKSPPGTGNTDTQYF,TGTGCCAGCAGCAAATCTCCCCCCGGGACAGGAAACACAGATACGCAGTATTTT
TRBV6-2/TRBV6-3,.,TRBJ2-7,TRBD2,CASSTSGGSSYEQYF,TGTGCCAGCAGCACTAGCGGGGGGAGCTCCTACGAGCAGTACTTC
TRBV3-1/TRBV3-2,once,TRBJ2-2,.,CASSQVPAGMLLSANTGELFF,TGTGCCAGCAGCCAAGTGCCAGCGGGTATGCTTCTTAGTGCGAACACCGGGGAGCTGTTTTTT
TRBV3-1/TRBV3-2,.,TRBJ1-4,TRBD1,CASSPGQGLDTANEKLFF,TGTGCCAGCAGCCCGGGACAGGGACTCGACACGGCTAATGAAAAACTGTTTTTT
TRBV24-1,.,TRBJ2-1,.,CATSDLSGPGVEQFF,TGTGCCACCAGTGATTTATCGGGGCCTGGCGTTGAGCAGTTCTTC
TRBV27,few,TRBJ1-1,.,CASSLSAGVAEAFF,TGTGCCAGCAGTTTATCAGCAGGGGTCGCTGAAGCTTTCTTT
TRBV9,.,TRBJ2-1,.,CASSVVGAGREQFF,TGTGCCAGCAGCGTAGTTGGTGCGGGCAGGGAGCAGTTCTTC
TRBV6-5,once,TRBJ1-5,.,CASSSGQNSNQPQHF,TGTGCCAGCAGCTCAGGACAGAATAGCAATCAGCCCCAGCATTTT